This TCR beta chain came from a study of blood T cells in healthy people across ages. With a J-beta primer mix and a sample-barcoded 5' primer, a second PCR ran 7 to 11 cycles. MiXCR, run by TCRdb on the 5' RACE reads, gives a single entry per CDR3 protein. This table holds about 780,000 distinct CDR3 sequences, 60% to 80% found once. Study conclusions and caveats: Donors of long life had a larger count of naive CD4+ cells and greater diversity than aged donors.

About this clonotype: The antigen is undetermined.

V was pared by 4 bases and J by 5 bases, with 9 bases of the junction left unmatched. CDR1 SGHVS and CDR2 FNYEAQ come from the germline V gene. This CDR3 region has 15 residues. The sample taken for sequencing was blood. This TCR was sampled from a man aged 30 to 45 in good health. The rearrangement joins TRBV7-6 to TRBJ2-5; 8 bases agree with TRBD2. CDR3 protein: CASSSYGGAGETQYF. The CDR3 nucleotides are TGTGCCAGCAGCTCCTACGGGGGGGCCGGGGAGACCCAGTACTTC.